What follows describes a single TCR beta chain. The target antigen is unknown. In building TCR beta libraries, iRepertoire HTBI primers were used together with Arm-PCR of CDR3 regions. TCRdb passed the multiplex PCR reads through MiXCR, listing each CDR3 protein once. The sample shows fewer than 450,000 distinct CDR3 sequences, around 22% of them seen only once. This sample was included in a study of regulatory T cells in long-lasting Graves disease. Overall study context: Positive TSH receptor antibodies alongside over 5 years of antithyroid drugs were what marked Graves' disease as persistent. Whole-study findings and limits: Fewer public clonotypes were shared by new patients (around 990) than by persistent patients (about 2,800).

Time point of the sample: persistent/refractory GD, antithyroid drugs over 5 years with positive TRAb. Extracted RNA from PBMCs served as the source of the TCR library. This specimen was peripheral blood mononuclear cells (PBMCs), taken when the disease was refractory, from a patient treated with antithyroid drugs. This receptor was identified in a female donor with Graves disease.

Written as DNA, the CDR3 is TGTGCCACCAGTGACCCCCGAGCCGGGGCGAAAAACATTCAGTACTTC. This translates into CATSDPRAGAKNIQYF. This sequence joins TRBV24-1 and TRBJ2-4; D possibly uses TRBD1 or TRBD2 (5 bases each). Germline CDR1 reads KGHDR; CDR2 reads SFDVKD. Deletions cut 4 bases from V and 4 bases from J, with 16 bases between. The CDR3 contains 16 residues.